The source of this TCR beta chain is a study of blood T cells in healthy people across ages. It was with a sample-barcoded 5' primer and a J-beta primer mix that a second PCR of about 7 to 12 cycles was run. TCRdb fed the 5' RACE reads into MiXCR, producing one record per CDR3 protein. The table lists roughly 700,000 distinct CDR3 sequences, about 30% of them singletons, with 15% in the top ten. Overall study findings and caveats: Roughly linearly, TCR beta diversity per million T cells fell as age increased.

The CDR3 length is 9 residues. V was pared by 10 bases and J by 6 bases, with 7 bases between. Per germline, CDR1 MNHEY and CDR2 SVGEGT. There are many counts of this clonotype. No antigen is known for it. The sample consisted of blood. The genes are TRBV6-2 or TRBV6-3 and TRBJ2-7; D call uncertain. The origin of this receptor is a woman older than 75 in good health. The CDR3 loop reads CAINCEQYF. CDR3 nucleotides: TGTGCCATTAATTGCGAGCAGTACTTC.